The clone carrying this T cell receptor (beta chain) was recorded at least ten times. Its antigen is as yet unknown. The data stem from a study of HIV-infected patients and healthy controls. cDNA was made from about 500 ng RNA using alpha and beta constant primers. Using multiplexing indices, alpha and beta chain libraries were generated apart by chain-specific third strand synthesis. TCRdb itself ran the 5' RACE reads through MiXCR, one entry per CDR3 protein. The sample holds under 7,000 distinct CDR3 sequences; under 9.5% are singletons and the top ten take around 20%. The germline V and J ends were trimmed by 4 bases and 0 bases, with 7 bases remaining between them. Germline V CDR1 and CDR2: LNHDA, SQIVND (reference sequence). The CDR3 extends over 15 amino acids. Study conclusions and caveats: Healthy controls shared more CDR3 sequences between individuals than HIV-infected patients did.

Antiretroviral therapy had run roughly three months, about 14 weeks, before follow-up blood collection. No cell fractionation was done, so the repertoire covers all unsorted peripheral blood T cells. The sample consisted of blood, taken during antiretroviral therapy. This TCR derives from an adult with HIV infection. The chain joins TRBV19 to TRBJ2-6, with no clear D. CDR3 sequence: CASSNEDSGANVLTF. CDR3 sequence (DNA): TGTGCCAGTAGTAATGAAGACTCTGGGGCCAACGTCCTGACTTTC.